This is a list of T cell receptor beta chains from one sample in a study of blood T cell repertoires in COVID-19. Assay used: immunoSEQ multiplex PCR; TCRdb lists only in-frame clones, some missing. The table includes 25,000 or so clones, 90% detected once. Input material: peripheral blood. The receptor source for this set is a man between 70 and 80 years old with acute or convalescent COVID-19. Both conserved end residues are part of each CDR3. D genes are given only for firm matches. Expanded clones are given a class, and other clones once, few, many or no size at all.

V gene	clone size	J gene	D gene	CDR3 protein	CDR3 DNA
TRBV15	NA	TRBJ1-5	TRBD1	CATSSDPGQGMRSNQPQHF	TGTGCCACCAGCAGCGACCCGGGACAGGGGATGCGGAGCAATCAGCCCCAGCATTTT
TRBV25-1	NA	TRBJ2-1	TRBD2	CASSGLAGERNEQFF	TGTGCCAGCAGTGGTCTAGCGGGAGAACGCAATGAGCAGTTCTTC
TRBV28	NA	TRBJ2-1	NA	CASSFPPTESSYNEQFF	TGTGCCAGCAGTTTCCCGCCTACCGAAAGCTCCTACAATGAGCAGTTCTTC
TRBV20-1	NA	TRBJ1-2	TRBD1	CSASTGGAYGYTF	TGCAGTGCTAGTACAGGGGGCGCCTATGGCTACACCTTC
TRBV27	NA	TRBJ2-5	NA	CASSTGTSLLQTQYF	TGTGCCAGCAGTACCGGGACTTCCCTCCTACAGACCCAGTACTTC
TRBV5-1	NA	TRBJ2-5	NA	CASSLGQQETQYF	TGCGCCAGCAGCTTGGGACAGCAAGAGACCCAGTACTTC
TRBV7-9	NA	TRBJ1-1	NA	CASSTNVRRENTEAFF	TGTGCCAGCAGCACTAACGTGAGACGGGAGAACACTGAAGCTTTCTTT
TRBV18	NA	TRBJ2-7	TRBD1	CASSPPGVTGGAEQYF	TGTGCCAGCTCACCACCTGGTGTGACAGGGGGCGCCGAGCAGTACTTC
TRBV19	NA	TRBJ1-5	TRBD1	CASSIDLGQGKMSNQPQHF	TGTGCCAGTAGTATAGATCTCGGACAGGGGAAGATGAGCAATCAGCCCCAGCATTTT
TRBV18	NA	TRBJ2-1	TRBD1	CASSPPGQGGNEQFF	TGTGCCAGCTCACCACCAGGACAGGGGGGGAATGAGCAGTTCTTC
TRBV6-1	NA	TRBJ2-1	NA	CASSETGRGEQFF	TGTGCCAGCAGTGAAACCGGGAGAGGGGAACAGTTCTTC
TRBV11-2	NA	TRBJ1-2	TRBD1	CASSLGTGAGSYGYTF	TGTGCCAGCAGCTTAGGGACAGGGGCTGGCTCATATGGCTACACCTTC
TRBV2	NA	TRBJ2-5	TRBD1	CASSQQGAGETQYF	TGTGCCAGCAGCCAACAGGGGGCTGGAGAGACCCAGTACTTC
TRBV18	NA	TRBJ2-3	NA	CASSPPEQGGDTQYF	TGTGCCAGCTCACCACCGGAACAGGGCGGAGATACGCAGTATTTT
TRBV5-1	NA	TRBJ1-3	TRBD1	CASSDGTGGNTIYF	TGCGCCAGCAGCGATGGGACAGGAGGAAACACCATATATTTT
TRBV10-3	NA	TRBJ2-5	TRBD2	CAISEGGTSGRWQETQYF	TGTGCCATCAGTGAGGGGGGTACTAGCGGGAGGTGGCAAGAGACCCAGTACTTC
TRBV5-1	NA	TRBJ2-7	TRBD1	CASSLQGSKYEQYF	TGCGCCAGCAGCTTACAGGGGTCTAAGTACGAGCAGTACTTC
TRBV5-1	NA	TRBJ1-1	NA	CASSLAGRSTEAFF	TGCGCCAGCAGCTTGGCAGGGAGGAGCACTGAAGCTTTCTTT
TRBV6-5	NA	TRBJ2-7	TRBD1	CASSTGGRYEQYF	TGTGCCAGCTCGACAGGGGGCAGGTACGAGCAGTACTTC
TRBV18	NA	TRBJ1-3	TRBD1	CASSPPGQGARNTIYF	TGTGCCAGCTCACCCCCGGGACAGGGGGCGAGAAACACCATATATTTT
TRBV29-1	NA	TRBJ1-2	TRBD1	CSGIDRDYGYTF	TGCAGCGGTATAGACAGGGACTATGGCTACACCTTC
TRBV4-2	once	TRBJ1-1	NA	CASSLQQGENTEAFF	TGTGCCAGCAGCCTTCAACAGGGAGAGAACACTGAAGCTTTCTTT
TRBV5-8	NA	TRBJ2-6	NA	CASSLGASGANVLTF	TGTGCCAGCAGCTTGGGGGCCTCTGGGGCCAACGTCCTGACTTTC
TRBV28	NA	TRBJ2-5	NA	CASSPQGETQYF	TGTGCCAGCAGCCCGCAGGGAGAGACCCAGTACTTC
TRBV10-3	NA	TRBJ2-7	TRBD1	CAIKGTEGYEQYF	TGTGCCATCAAGGGGACAGAGGGCTACGAGCAGTACTTC
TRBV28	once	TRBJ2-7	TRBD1	CASSLPGQGSDEQYF	TGTGCCAGCAGCCTACCGGGACAGGGGTCGGACGAGCAGTACTTC
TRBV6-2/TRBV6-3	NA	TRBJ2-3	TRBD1	CASSQGQGRVKGGDF	TGTGCCAGCAGCCAGGGACAGGGTCGAGTAAAGGGTGGCGATTTT
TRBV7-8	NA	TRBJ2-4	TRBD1	CASSLAQRGPRELQYF	TGTGCCAGCAGCTTAGCGCAGAGGGGGCCCAGGGAGCTCCAGTACTTC
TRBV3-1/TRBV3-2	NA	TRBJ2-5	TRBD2	CASSRRGEETQYF	TGTGCCAGCAGCCGGCGGGGGGAAGAGACCCAGTACTTC
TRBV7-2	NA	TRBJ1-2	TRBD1	CASSYRQGAPGYTF	TGTGCCAGCAGCTATAGACAGGGGGCCCCTGGCTACACCTTC
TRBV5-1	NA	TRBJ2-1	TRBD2	CASSLGGGSSYNEQFF	TGCGCCAGCAGCTTGGGTGGCGGGAGCTCCTACAATGAGCAGTTCTTC
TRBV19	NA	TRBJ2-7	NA	CASSMIETVPYEQYF	TGTGCCAGTAGCATGATCGAGACTGTACCCTACGAGCAGTACTTC
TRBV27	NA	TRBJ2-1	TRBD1	CASSFDRGGYNEQFF	TGTGCCAGCAGTTTCGACAGGGGAGGCTACAATGAGCAGTTCTTC
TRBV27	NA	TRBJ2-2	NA	CASTTGSGTGELFF	TGTGCCAGCACTACGGGATCTGGCACCGGGGAGCTGTTTTTT
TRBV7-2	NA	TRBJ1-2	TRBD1	CASSPRTGYNYGYTF	TGTGCCAGCAGCCCCAGGACAGGCTATAACTATGGCTACACCTTC
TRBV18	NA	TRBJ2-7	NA	CASSLTRTNLPYEQYF	TGTGCCAGCTCACTTACTAGGACGAACCTTCCCTACGAGCAGTACTTC
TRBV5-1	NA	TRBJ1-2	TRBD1	CASRNLDRDYGYTF	TGCGCCAGCAGGAACCTCGACAGGGACTATGGCTACACCTTC
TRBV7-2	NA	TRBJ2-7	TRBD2	CASSRRQRERYEQYF	TGTGCCAGCAGCCGTCGTCAGCGGGAGAGATACGAGCAGTACTTC
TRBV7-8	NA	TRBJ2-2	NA	CASSRGGGPSNTGELFF	TGTGCCAGCAGTAGGGGGGGAGGCCCTTCAAACACCGGGGAGCTGTTTTTT
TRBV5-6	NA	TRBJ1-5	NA	CASSSRGFQPQHF	TGTGCCAGCAGCTCCAGGGGTTTTCAGCCCCAGCATTTT
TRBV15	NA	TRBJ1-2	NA	CATSRDTRDSYGYTF	TGTGCCACCAGCAGAGATACCAGGGATAGCTATGGCTACACCTTC
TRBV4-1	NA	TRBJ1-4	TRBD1	CASSYDREEAEKLFF	TGCGCCAGCAGCTACGACAGGGAGGAGGCCGAAAAACTGTTTTTT